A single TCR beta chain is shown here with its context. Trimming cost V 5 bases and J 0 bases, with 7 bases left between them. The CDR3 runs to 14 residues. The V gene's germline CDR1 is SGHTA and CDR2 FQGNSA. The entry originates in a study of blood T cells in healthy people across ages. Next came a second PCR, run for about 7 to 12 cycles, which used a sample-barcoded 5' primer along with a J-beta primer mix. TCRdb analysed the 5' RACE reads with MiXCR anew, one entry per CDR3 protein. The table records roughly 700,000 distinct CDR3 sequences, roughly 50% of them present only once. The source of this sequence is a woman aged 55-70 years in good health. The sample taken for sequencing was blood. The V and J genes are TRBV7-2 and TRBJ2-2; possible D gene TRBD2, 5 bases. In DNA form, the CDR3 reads TGTGCCAGCAGCACCGGGACGAACACCGGGGAGCTGTTTTTT. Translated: CASSTGTNTGELFF.